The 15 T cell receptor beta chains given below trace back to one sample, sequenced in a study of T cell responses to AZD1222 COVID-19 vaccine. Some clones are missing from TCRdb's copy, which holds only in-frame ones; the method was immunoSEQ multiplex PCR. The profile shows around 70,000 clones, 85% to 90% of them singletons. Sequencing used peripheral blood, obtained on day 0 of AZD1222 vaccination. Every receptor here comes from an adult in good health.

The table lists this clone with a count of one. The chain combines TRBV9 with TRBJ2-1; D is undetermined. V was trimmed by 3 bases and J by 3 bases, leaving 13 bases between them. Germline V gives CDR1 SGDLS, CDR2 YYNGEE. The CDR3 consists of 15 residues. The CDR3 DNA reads TGTGCCAGCAGCGATGGGATCAACATCTACAATGAGCAGTTCTTC. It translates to CASSDGINIYNEQFF.

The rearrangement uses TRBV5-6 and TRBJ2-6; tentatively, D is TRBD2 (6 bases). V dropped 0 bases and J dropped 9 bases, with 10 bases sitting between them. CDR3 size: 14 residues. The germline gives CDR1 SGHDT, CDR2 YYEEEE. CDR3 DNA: TGTGCCAGCAGCTTGGTATGGAGGGGCAACGTCCTGACTTTC. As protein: CASSLVWRGNVLTF. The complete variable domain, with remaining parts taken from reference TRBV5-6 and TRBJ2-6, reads DAGVTQSPTHLIKTRGQQVTLRCSPKSGHDTVSWYQQALGQGPQFIFQYYEEEERQRGNFPDRFSGHQFPNYSSELNVNALLLGDSALYLCASSLVWRGNVLTFGAGSRLTVL.

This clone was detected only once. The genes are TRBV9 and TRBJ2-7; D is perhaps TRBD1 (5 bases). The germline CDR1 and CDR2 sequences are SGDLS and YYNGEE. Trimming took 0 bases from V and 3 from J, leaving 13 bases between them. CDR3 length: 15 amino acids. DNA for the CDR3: TGTGCCAGCAGCGTAGGGGCAGGGTCCATCTACGAGCAGTACTTC. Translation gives CASSVGAGSIYEQYF.

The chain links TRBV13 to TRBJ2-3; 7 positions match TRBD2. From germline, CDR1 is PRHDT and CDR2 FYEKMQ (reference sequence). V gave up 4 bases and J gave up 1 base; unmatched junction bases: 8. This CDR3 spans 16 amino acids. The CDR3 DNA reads TGTGCCAGCAGCTCAGGAGCGGGATCGGGCACAGATACGCAGTATTTT. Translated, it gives CASSSGAGSGTDTQYF.

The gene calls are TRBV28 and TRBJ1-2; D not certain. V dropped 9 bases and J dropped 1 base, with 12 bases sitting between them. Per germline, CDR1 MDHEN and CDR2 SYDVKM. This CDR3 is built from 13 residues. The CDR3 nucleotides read TGTGCCAGTGGTATCGTAGGTAACTATGGCTACACCTTC. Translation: CASGIVGNYGYTF.

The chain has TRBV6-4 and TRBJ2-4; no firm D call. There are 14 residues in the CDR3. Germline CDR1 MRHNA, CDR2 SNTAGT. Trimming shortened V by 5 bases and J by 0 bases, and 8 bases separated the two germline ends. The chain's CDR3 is CASSSAKAKNIQYF. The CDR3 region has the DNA TGTGCCAGCAGTAGCGCGAAAGCCAAAAACATTCAGTACTTC.

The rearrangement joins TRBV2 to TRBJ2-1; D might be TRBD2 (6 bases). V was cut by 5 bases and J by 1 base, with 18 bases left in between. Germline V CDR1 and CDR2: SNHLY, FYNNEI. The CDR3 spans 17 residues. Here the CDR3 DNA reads TGTGCCAGCAGTCACGAACGAACGGGGGTATCCTACAATGAGCAGTTCTTC. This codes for CASSHERTGVSYNEQFF.

CDR3 region: CASSKPQGGETEAFF. In DNA form, the CDR3 reads TGTGCCAGCAGCAAGCCTCAGGGGGGAGAAACTGAAGCTTTCTTT. The chain has TRBV9 and TRBJ1-1; 7 positions match TRBD1. The CDR3 consists of 15 residues. The germline V gene has CDR1 SGDLS and CDR2 YYNGEE. After removal of 4 bases from V and 5 bases from J, the junction contained 11 bases not matched to a gene.

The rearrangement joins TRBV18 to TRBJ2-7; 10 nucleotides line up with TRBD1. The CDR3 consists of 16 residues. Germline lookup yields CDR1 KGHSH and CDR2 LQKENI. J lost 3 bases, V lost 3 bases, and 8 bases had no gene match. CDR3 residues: CASSPPGGTGDYEQYF. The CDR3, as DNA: TGTGCCAGCTCACCCCCTGGCGGGACAGGGGACTACGAGCAGTACTTC.

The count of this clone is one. CDR3 loop: CASSFFPGLARTYEQYF. For the CDR3, the DNA is TGTGCCAGCAGTTTCTTTCCGGGACTAGCGCGAACCTACGAGCAGTACTTC. The rearrangement joins TRBV6-2 or TRBV6-3 to TRBJ2-7; 10 bases agree with TRBD2. Germline-derived CDR1 and CDR2 are MNHEY and SVGEGT. The CDR3 consists of 17 residues. V lost 4 bases and J lost 2; bases outside the gene matches: 11.

CDR3 amino acids: CASSVGPSYEQYF. CDR3 bases: TGTGCCAGCAGCGTGGGACCCTCCTACGAGCAGTACTTC. This chain uses TRBV28 with TRBJ2-7; D may be TRBD1 or TRBD2 (5 bases each). V was trimmed by 6 bases and J by 0 bases, leaving 9 bases between them. CDR1 MDHEN and CDR2 SYDVKM come from the germline V gene. CDR3 length: 13 residues.

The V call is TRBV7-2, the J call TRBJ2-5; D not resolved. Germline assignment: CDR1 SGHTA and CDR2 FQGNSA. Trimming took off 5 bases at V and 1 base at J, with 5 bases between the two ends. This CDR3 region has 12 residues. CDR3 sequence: CASSHLQETQYF. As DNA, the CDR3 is TGTGCCAGCAGCCACCTCCAAGAGACCCAGTACTTC. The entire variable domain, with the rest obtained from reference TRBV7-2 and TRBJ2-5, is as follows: GAGVSQSPSNKVTEKGKDVELRCDPISGHTALYWYRQSLGQGLEFLIYFQGNSAPDKSGLPSDRFSAERTGGSVSTLTIQRTQQEDSAVYLCASSHLQETQYFGPGTRLLVL.

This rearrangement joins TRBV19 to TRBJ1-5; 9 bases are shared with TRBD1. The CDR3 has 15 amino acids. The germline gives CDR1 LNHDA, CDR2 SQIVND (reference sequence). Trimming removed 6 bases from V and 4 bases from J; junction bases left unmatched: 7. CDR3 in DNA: TGTGCCAGTAGCCACCGGGACAGGGTAAATCAGCCCCAGCATTTT. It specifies CASSHRDRVNQPQHF.

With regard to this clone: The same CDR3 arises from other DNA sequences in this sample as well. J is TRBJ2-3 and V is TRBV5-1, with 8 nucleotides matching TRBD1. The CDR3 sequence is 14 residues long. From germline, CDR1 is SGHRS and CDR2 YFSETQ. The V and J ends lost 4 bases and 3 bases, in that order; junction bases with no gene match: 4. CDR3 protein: CASSRGQGTDTQYF. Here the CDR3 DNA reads TGCGCCAGCAGCCGTGGACAGGGAACAGATACGCAGTATTTT.

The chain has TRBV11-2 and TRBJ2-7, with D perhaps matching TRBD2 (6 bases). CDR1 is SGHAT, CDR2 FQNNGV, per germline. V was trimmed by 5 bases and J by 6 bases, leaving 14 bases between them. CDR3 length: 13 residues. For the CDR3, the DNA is TGTGCCAGCAGCCTGGGACTCGCTGGCGAGCAGTACTTC. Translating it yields CASSLGLAGEQYF.